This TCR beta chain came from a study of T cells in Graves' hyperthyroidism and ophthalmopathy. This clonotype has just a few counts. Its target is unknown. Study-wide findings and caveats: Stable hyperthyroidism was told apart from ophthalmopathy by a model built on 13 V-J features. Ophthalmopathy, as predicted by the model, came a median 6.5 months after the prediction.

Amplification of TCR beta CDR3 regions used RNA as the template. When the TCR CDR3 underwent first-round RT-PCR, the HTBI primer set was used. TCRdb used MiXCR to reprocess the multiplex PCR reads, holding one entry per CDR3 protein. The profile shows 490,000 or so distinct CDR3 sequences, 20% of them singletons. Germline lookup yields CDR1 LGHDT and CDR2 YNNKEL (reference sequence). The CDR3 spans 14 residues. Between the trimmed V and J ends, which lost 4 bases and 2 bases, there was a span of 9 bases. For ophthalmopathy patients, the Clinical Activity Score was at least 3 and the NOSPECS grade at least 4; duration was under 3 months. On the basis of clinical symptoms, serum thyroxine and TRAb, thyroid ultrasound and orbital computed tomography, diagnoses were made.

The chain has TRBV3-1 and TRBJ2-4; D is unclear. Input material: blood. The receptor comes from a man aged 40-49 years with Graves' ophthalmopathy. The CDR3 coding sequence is TGTGCCAGCAGCCCACAGTATTCCAAAAACATTCAGTACTTC. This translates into CASSPQYSKNIQYF.